These 3 T cell receptor beta chains originate from one sample sequenced in a study of T-cell memory formation after mild COVID-19. TCRdb ran MiXCR on the 5' RACE reads and lists one entry per CDR3 protein. Of 550,000 to 700,000 distinct CDR3 sequences in the sample, about 18% are singletons; the top ten hold roughly 8.2%. Sequences were obtained from PBMCs or a T cell subset sorted from them (not recorded which). These receptors were collected from an adult woman who had mild COVID-19 (a few samples of this study predate the infection). Cell type and time point are not known.

The J gene is TRBJ1-2, the V gene TRBV18, with 9 nucleotides matching TRBD1. This CDR3 spans 14 amino acids. CDR1 is KGHSH and CDR2 is LQKENI in the germline V gene. V gave up 2 bases and J gave up 14 bases; unmatched junction bases: 12. The CDR3 bases are TGTGCCAGCTCACCAGCGACGGGACAGGGAGGTTTGACCTTC. Its translation: CASSPATGQGGLTF. Together with reference TRBV18 and TRBJ1-2, the CDR3 gives the full variable domain: NAGVMQNPRHLVRRRGQEARLRCSPMKGHSHVYWYRQLPEEGLKFMVYLQKENIIDESGMPKERFSAEFPKEGPSILRIQQVVRGDSAAYFCASSPATGQGGLTFGSGTRLTVV.

This clonotype was observed at least ten times. The J gene is TRBJ2-3, the V gene TRBV7-8; TRBD1 agrees at 11 bases. CDR1 is SGHVS, CDR2 FQNEAQ, per germline. The V gene end was trimmed by 5 bases and the J gene end by 5 bases; junction bases not matched to a gene: 9. The CDR3 has 16 amino acids. DNA of the CDR3: TGTGCCAGCAGCGCAACCGGGACAGGGGGGCAAGATACGCAGTATTTT. Translated, it gives CASSATGTGGQDTQYF.

The table lists this clonotype with a few counts. The chain has TRBV7-2 and TRBJ2-1; the D call may be TRBD1 or TRBD2 (5 bases each). This CDR3 is built from 15 residues. Deletions cut 5 bases from V and 3 bases from J, with 14 bases between. Germline V gene data show CDR1 as SGHTA and CDR2 as FQGNSA. DNA for the CDR3: TGTGCCAGCAGCACCGACAGCGGCTACTACAATGAGCAGTTCTTC. The encoded protein is CASSTDSGYYNEQFF. Using reference TRBV7-2 and TRBJ2-1 for the parts outside the CDR3, the full variable domain is GAGVSQSPSNKVTEKGKDVELRCDPISGHTALYWYRQSLGQGLEFLIYFQGNSAPDKSGLPSDRFSAERTGGSVSTLTIQRTQQEDSAVYLCASSTDSGYYNEQFFGPGTRLTVL.